This TCR beta chain is drawn from a study of blood T cell repertoires in COVID-19. Whole-study context: Sites in the United States, Italy and Spain provided acute and convalescent COVID-19 samples.

The CDR3 runs to 13 residues. The germline V and J ends were trimmed by 2 bases and 5 bases, with 9 bases remaining between them. CDR1 and CDR2 (germline): SEHNR, FQNEAQ (reference sequence). Profiling relied on immunoSEQ multiplex PCR, and the TCRdb table lists in-frame clones only, not all of them. The sample carries some 16,000 clones, under 85% recorded once. This clonotype was obtained from a man between 65 and 80 years old with active or convalescent COVID-19. The V and J genes are TRBV7-9 and TRBJ1-1; D ambiguous. The sequencing input was peripheral blood. Here the CDR3 DNA reads TGTGCCAGCAGCTTATCCGCCGGGACTGAAGCTTTCTTT. Translated, it gives CASSLSAGTEAFF.